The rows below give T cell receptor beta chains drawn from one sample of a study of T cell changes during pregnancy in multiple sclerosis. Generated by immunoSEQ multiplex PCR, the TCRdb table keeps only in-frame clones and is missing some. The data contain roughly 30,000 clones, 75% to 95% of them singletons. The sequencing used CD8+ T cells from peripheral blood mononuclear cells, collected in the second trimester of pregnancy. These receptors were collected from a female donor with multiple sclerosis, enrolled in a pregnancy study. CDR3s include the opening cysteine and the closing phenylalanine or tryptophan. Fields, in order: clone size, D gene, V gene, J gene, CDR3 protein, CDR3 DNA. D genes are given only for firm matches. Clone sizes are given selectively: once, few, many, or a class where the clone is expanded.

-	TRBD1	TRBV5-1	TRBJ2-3	CASSDLTGGRGTDTQYF	TGCGCCAGCAGCGACCTCACAGGGGGCAGGGGCACAGATACGCAGTATTTT
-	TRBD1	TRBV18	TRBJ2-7	CASAPGTELNWEQYF	TGTGCCAGTGCACCGGGGACAGAATTGAATTGGGAGCAGTACTTC
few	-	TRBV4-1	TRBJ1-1	CASSQGTPDEAFF	TGCGCCAGCAGCCAAGGGACACCGGATGAAGCTTTCTTT
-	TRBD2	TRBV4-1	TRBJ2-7	CASSPRSGTYYEQYF	TGCGCCAGCAGCCCTAGAAGCGGGACCTACTACGAGCAGTACTTC
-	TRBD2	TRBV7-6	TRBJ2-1	CASSLAGGGHEQFF	TGTGCCAGCAGCTTGGCGGGAGGGGGGCATGAGCAGTTCTTC
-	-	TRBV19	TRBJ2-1	CASSMPGEQFF	TGTGCCAGTAGCATGCCCGGGGAGCAGTTCTTC
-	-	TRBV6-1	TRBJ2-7	CACSQYGNSYEQYF	TGTGCCTGCAGCCAATACGGGAACTCCTACGAGCAGTACTTC
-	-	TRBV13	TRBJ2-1	CASSLTSTGYNEQFF	TGTGCCAGCAGCTTAACCTCGACGGGATACAATGAGCAGTTCTTC
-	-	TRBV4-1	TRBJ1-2	CASSLNYETNYGYTF	TGCGCCAGCAGCCTCAACTATGAGACCAACTATGGCTACACCTTC
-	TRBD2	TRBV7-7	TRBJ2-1	CASSTSGSNEQFF	TGTGCTAGCTCCACTAGCGGGAGCAATGAGCAGTTCTTC
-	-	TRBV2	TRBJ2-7	CASSEPGFPYEQYF	TGTGCCAGCAGTGAACCGGGGTTTCCCTACGAGCAGTACTTC
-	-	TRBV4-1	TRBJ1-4	CASSHGPPEKLFF	TGCGCCAGCAGCCACGGTCCTCCCGAAAAACTGTTTTTT
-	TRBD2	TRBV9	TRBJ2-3	CASSFSGRTTDTQYF	TGTGCCAGCAGCTTTAGCGGGAGGACCACAGATACGCAGTATTTT
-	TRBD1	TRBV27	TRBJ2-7	CASSLSSGTGVNEQYF	TGTGCCAGCAGTTTAAGTTCCGGGACAGGGGTCAACGAGCAGTACTTC
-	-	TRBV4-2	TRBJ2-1	CASSQYPQDEQFF	TGTGCCAGCAGCCAATACCCCCAGGATGAGCAGTTCTTC
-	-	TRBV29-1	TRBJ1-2	CSVEGRGHGYTF	TGCAGCGTTGAAGGGAGGGGACATGGCTACACCTTC